This TCR beta chain was sequenced in a study of cytomegalovirus exposure and HLA in healthy donors. Study summary: One earlier analysis, a look at 180 million or so T cells, found some 100 million unique TCR beta sequences.

PCR used 60 Vbeta primers and 13 Jbeta primers. TCRdb's table, derived via immunoSEQ multiplex PCR, lists solely in-frame clones and lacks some. The sample yields 100,000 to 150,000 clones, 75% to 80% seen once. Notes on this clone: What it binds is not known.

Each donor's status was that of a healthy bone marrow donor. Study findings and constraints: The likely explanation for a cluster of highly shared sequence variants was sequencing artifact. Confirmation was obtained in vitro that three CMV-associated chains are specific for CMV antigens.

Sequencing was done on a sample of PBMCs. The clonotype originates from a woman aged 55-69 years in good health and CMV-seronegative.

As DNA, the CDR3 is TGTGCCAGCTCATTCGCCGGGGTAAGCCACTACGAGCAGTACTTC. This sequence encodes CASSFAGVSHYEQYF. The J gene is TRBJ2-7, the V gene TRBV18; TRBD2 might be the D (5 bases). V was cut by 5 bases and J by 3 bases, with 17 bases left in between. The CDR3 covers 15 residues. In germline, CDR1 is KGHSH, CDR2 LQKENI.